This passage covers 28 T cell receptor beta chains from one sample sequenced in a study of technical replicates of blood from several donors. Only in-frame clones appear in the TCRdb table, and some are missing; sequencing was by immunoSEQ multiplex PCR. The sample holds more than 10,000 clones, around 79% seen once. Sequences were obtained from PBMCs. The receptors come from a human donor in good health.

This clone was observed a single time. The chain is built from TRBV18 and TRBJ1-1, with 9 positions matching TRBD1. V shed 6 bases, J shed 11 bases, and the junction held 7 bases outside the gene matches. Germline V CDR1 and CDR2: KGHSH, LQKENI. The CDR3 is made up of 12 amino acids. The CDR3 sequence is CASSRGQGYAFF. The CDR3 DNA sequence: TGTGCCAGCTCTCGCGGACAGGGGTATGCTTTCTTT.

The sample holds a few counts of this clone. The chain joins TRBV7-9 to TRBJ1-3; 8 bases are a match to TRBD1. This CDR3 region has 16 residues. Trimming at V came to 3 bases and at J to 4 bases, leaving 8 bases not matched to a gene. Looked up from germline, CDR1 is SEHNR and CDR2 is FQNEAQ (reference sequence). The CDR3 loop is CASSLDRVLYGNTIYF. The CDR3 bases are TGTGCCAGCAGCTTGGACAGGGTTCTATACGGAAACACCATATATTTT.

The gene calls are TRBV7-9 and TRBJ1-1; a weak D match, TRBD1 (5 bases). The CDR3 is made up of 12 amino acids. The ends were cut back, 7 bases at V and 5 bases at J, with 11 bases in the middle. Germline values: CDR1 SEHNR, CDR2 FQNEAQ (reference sequence). CDR3 nucleotides: TGTGCCAGCACGAGGGGAGGGACTGAAGCTTTCTTT. It translates to CASTRGGTEAFF.

This chain links TRBV6-1 with TRBJ1-5; 7 positions agree with TRBD1. CDR3 length: 14 residues. Looked up from germline, CDR1 is MNHNS and CDR2 is SASEGT. The trim removed 7 bases at V and 2 bases at J, leaving 5 bases unmatched. The CDR3 bases are TGTGCCAGCACCTCCGGACAGGGCAATCAGCCCCAGCATTTT. This encodes CASTSGQGNQPQHF.

The chain is built from TRBV27 and TRBJ1-1; D not resolved. This CDR3 is built from 13 residues. V was shortened by 6 bases and J by 0 bases, with 8 bases between the two germline ends. Germline V gives CDR1 MNHEY, CDR2 SMNVEV (reference sequence). DNA for the CDR3: TGTGCCAGCAGGGCCCAGTTGAACACTGAAGCTTTCTTT. This gives the protein CASRAQLNTEAFF.

J is TRBJ2-2 and V is TRBV9, with 7 bases aligning to TRBD1. The CDR3 is 16 residues long. Unmatched junction bases numbered 4, after V lost 1 base and J lost 1 base. Germline V gives CDR1 SGDLS, CDR2 YYNGEE. CDR3 amino acids: CASSVTGQLNTGELFF. The CDR3 DNA sequence: TGTGCCAGCAGCGTAACGGGACAGTTGAACACCGGGGAGCTGTTTTTT.

The V call is TRBV11-3, the J call TRBJ2-1; 9 bases map to TRBD2. Germline assignment: CDR1 SGHNT and CDR2 YENEEA. This CDR3 is 16 amino acids long. V lost 4 bases to trimming and J lost 9 bases; unmatched junction nucleotides: 13. The CDR3 here is CASSYPGSSGIGEQFF. Here the CDR3 DNA reads TGTGCCAGCAGCTACCCCGGTTCTAGCGGGATAGGTGAGCAGTTCTTC.

The J gene is TRBJ1-1, the V gene TRBV6-5, with D possibly TRBD1 on 6 matching bases. The CDR3 covers 15 residues. Germline V gene data show CDR1 as MNHEY and CDR2 as SVGAGI. Trimming pared 6 bases from V and 3 bases from J, leaving 17 bases between. The CDR3 is CASRKRGFGDTEAFF. The CDR3 DNA reads TGTGCCAGCAGGAAAAGGGGGTTCGGAGACACTGAAGCTTTCTTT.

The V gene is TRBV7-8, the J gene TRBJ2-2, with 9 nucleotides matching TRBD1. The ends lost 5 bases at V and 6 bases at J; junction bases unmatched: 7. Germline loops: CDR1 SGHVS, CDR2 FQNEAQ. There are 15 residues in the CDR3. In DNA, the CDR3 is TGTGCCAGCAGCGAACAGGGGGCATATTCCGGGGAGCTGTTTTTT. Protein product: CASSEQGAYSGELFF.

This clone showed up just once. This rearrangement joins TRBV5-6 to TRBJ2-2; D unclear. Trimming pared 2 bases from V and 1 base from J, leaving 3 bases between. This CDR3 spans 13 amino acids. Per the germline V gene, CDR1 is SGHDT and CDR2 is YYEEEE. CDR3: CASSFQNTGELFF. CDR3 nucleotides: TGTGCCAGCAGCTTCCAGAACACCGGGGAGCTGTTTTTT. The full variable domain, in which reference TRBV5-6 and TRBJ2-2 provide the parts outside the CDR3, is DAGVTQSPTHLIKTRGQQVTLRCSPKSGHDTVSWYQQALGQGPQFIFQYYEEEERQRGNFPDRFSGHQFPNYSSELNVNALLLGDSALYLCASSFQNTGELFFGEGSRLTVL.

In its sample, this clone was seen once. V usage is TRBV6-1 and J usage is TRBJ1-5; D is unclear. The germline V gene has CDR1 MNHNS and CDR2 SASEGT. The CDR3 spans 15 residues. V was cut by 6 bases and J by 6 bases, with 18 bases left in between. This CDR3 reads CASREGWVAGQPQHF. The CDR3, as DNA: TGTGCCAGCAGGGAGGGATGGGTCGCGGGTCAGCCCCAGCATTTT.

V usage is TRBV6-6 and J usage is TRBJ1-1; D is possibly TRBD1 (6 bases). Germline lookup yields CDR1 MNHNY and CDR2 SVGAGI (reference sequence). This CDR3 contains 16 residues. Trimming took 0 bases from V and 1 from J, leaving 12 bases between them. CDR3 DNA: TGTGCCAGCAGTTACTCGGGGGGGGGCTCGAACACTGAAGCTTTCTTT. This encodes CASSYSGGGSNTEAFF.

The chain joins TRBV18 to TRBJ2-7; TRBD1 matches 9 bases. The germline CDR1 and CDR2 sequences are KGHSH and LQKENI. V was clipped by 5 bases and J by 2 bases; unmatched bases: 10. This CDR3 is 16 amino acids long. CDR3 bases: TGTGCCAGCTCAGCCAACTACAGGGGGCTCCCCTACGAGCAGTACTTC. Amino acid sequence: CASSANYRGLPYEQYF.

The chain joins TRBV9 to TRBJ2-1, with D tentatively TRBD2 (6 bases). From germline, CDR1 is SGDLS and CDR2 YYNGEE. Trimming pared 3 bases from V and 6 bases from J, leaving 7 bases between. The CDR3 loop spans 12 amino acids. CDR3 DNA: TGTGCCAGCAGCGGGGACTCCAATGAGCAGTTCTTC. This sequence encodes CASSGDSNEQFF.

The V call is TRBV2, the J call TRBJ1-1; D is unclear. The CDR3 spans 15 residues. The ends were cut back, 2 bases at V and 1 base at J, with 11 bases in the middle. Looked up from germline, CDR1 is SNHLY and CDR2 is FYNNEI. This CDR3 is CASSERSAGNTEAFF. The CDR3 region has the DNA TGTGCCAGCAGTGAAAGGTCGGCAGGGAACACTGAAGCTTTCTTT.

This clone was observed a handful of times. This chain uses TRBV7-9 with TRBJ1-2; no firm D call. V dropped 4 bases and J dropped 6 bases, with 15 bases sitting between them. From germline, CDR1 is SEHNR and CDR2 FQNEAQ (reference sequence). The CDR3 extends over 14 amino acids. CDR3 loop: CASSSPPSEDGYTF. The CDR3 DNA reads TGTGCCAGCAGCTCTCCCCCCAGCGAGGATGGCTACACCTTC.

Only a few counts were recorded for this clone. V and J are TRBV21-1 and TRBJ1-1; TRBD1 is taken as the D call from the table, unchecked against the DNA. TRBV21-1 is a listed pseudogene. This CDR3 spans 17 amino acids. In nucleotides, the CDR3 is TGTGCCAGCAGCAAGGACAGGGGGAGGCCCGGGAACACTGAAGCTTTCTTT. Its protein is CASSKDRGRPGNTEAFF.

The V and J genes are TRBV11-2 and TRBJ2-1; D may be TRBD1 (6 bases). Germline V gives CDR1 SGHAT, CDR2 FQNNGV. The CDR3 is 13 amino acids. V lost 8 bases, J lost 0 bases, and 8 bases lay in between. CDR3 loop: CASGGHSYNEQFF. The CDR3 region has the DNA TGTGCCAGCGGGGGCCACTCCTACAATGAGCAGTTCTTC.

The rearrangement uses TRBV9 and TRBJ2-2, with a tentative D call TRBD1 (5 bases). CDR3 size: 13 residues. V lost 2 bases and J 8 bases, leaving 10 bases between the germline ends. Germline loops: CDR1 SGDLS, CDR2 YYNGEE. CDR3 in DNA: TGTGCCAGCAGCGTTGTTGGGGCGGGGGAGCTGTTTTTT. This sequence encodes CASSVVGAGELFF.

This chain uses TRBV27 with TRBJ2-7; 10 nucleotides match TRBD2. There are 14 residues in the CDR3. V was clipped by 6 bases and J by 11 bases; unmatched bases: 13. Germline V gene sequence: CDR1 MNHEY, CDR2 SMNVEV (reference sequence). The CDR3 DNA is TGTGCCAGCAGCCCTCAAGAAGCGGGAGGGCCGGAGTACTTC. It yields the protein CASSPQEAGGPEYF.

V and J are TRBV5-1 and TRBJ2-7, with D unclear. The CDR3 is made up of 13 amino acids. Trimming removed 4 bases from V and 2 bases from J, with 10 bases in between. Germline CDR1 reads SGHRS; CDR2 reads YFSETQ. In DNA, the CDR3 is TGCGCCAGCAGCCCAGATATCCCCTACGAGCAGTACTTC. This translates into CASSPDIPYEQYF.

The chain recombines TRBV2 with TRBJ2-7; 11 nucleotides line up with TRBD1. Trimming cost V 4 bases and J 5 bases; bases outside gene matches: 4. This CDR3 spans 14 amino acids. The germline V gene encodes CDR1 SNHLY and CDR2 FYNNEI. CDR3 nucleotides: TGTGCCAGCAGTGGGGGACAGGGGGTCCACGAGCAGTACTTC. Encoded protein: CASSGGQGVHEQYF.

The V call is TRBV6-1, the J call TRBJ2-7; 11 bases are shared with TRBD2. V shed 4 bases and J 4 bases; nucleotides not matched to a gene: 6. Germline V gene lookup returns CDR1 MNHNS and CDR2 SASEGT. This CDR3 region has 15 residues. The CDR3 loop reads CASSALAGVRYEQYF. DNA of the CDR3: TGTGCCAGCAGTGCACTAGCGGGAGTAAGGTACGAGCAGTACTTC.

The J gene is TRBJ1-5, the V gene TRBV6-1; 7 nucleotides match TRBD1. The CDR3 consists of 15 residues. The V gene end was trimmed by 4 bases and the J gene end by 4 bases; junction bases not matched to a gene: 7. The germline gives CDR1 MNHNS, CDR2 SASEGT. The CDR3 DNA is TGTGCCAGCAGTGGGGCGGGGACAGAAAATCAGCCCCAGCATTTT. It translates to CASSGAGTENQPQHF.

This chain uses TRBV5-1 with TRBJ2-7; TRBD1 is a possible D gene (6 bases). The V and J ends lost 4 bases and 0 bases respectively, with 14 bases between them. CDR1 and CDR2 (germline): SGHRS, YFSETQ. The CDR3 contains 15 residues. CDR3 in amino acids: CASSLGQGFSYEQYF. CDR3 sequence (DNA): TGCGCCAGCAGCCTGGGGCAGGGGTTCTCCTACGAGCAGTACTTC.

The chain joins TRBV7-9 to TRBJ2-3, with 7 bases aligning to TRBD2. The germline V gene has CDR1 SEHNR and CDR2 FQNEAQ (reference sequence). The CDR3 spans 14 residues. V dropped 5 bases and J dropped 5; count of bases not matched to a gene: 7. CDR3 sequence (DNA): TGTGCCAGCAGCCCGGGGGACTATGTAGATACGCAGTATTTT. Translated: CASSPGDYVDTQYF.

CDR3 DNA: TGTGCCAGCAGCTTAGTTCTAGCGGGAGTTGGGGTGAACACCGGGGAGCTGTTTTTT. Translation: CASSLVLAGVGVNTGELFF. The rearrangement uses TRBV7-9 and TRBJ2-2, with 10 positions matching TRBD2. Unmatched junction bases numbered 9, after V lost 1 base and J lost 1 base. CDR1 is SEHNR, CDR2 FQNEAQ, per germline (reference sequence). The CDR3 is 19 amino acids.

The genes are TRBV5-1 and TRBJ2-3; 8 positions match TRBD2. From germline, CDR1 is SGHRS and CDR2 YFSETQ. The CDR3 covers 16 residues. Losses at the gene ends were 4 bases for V and 6 bases for J; bases not matched to a gene: 13. In nucleotides, the CDR3 is TGCGCCAGCAGCGGGGGGCTTCCGCGGGAGGTCGATACGCAGTATTTT. Its protein is CASSGGLPREVDTQYF.